In its sample, the clone carrying this T cell receptor beta chain was seen a few times. Its antigen is still unknown. One entry per CDR3 protein results from TCRdb running MiXCR on the RT-PCR reads. The sample lists roughly 290,000 distinct CDR3 sequences; about a fifth were seen once. This record comes from a study of response to subunit inactivated influenza vaccine. This CDR3 has 12 residues. The germline gives CDR1 KGHSH, CDR2 LQKENI. Trimming shortened V by 6 bases and J by 7 bases, and 12 bases separated the two germline ends. Study-wide results and limits: Each seasonal influenza vaccination, the authors suggested, recruits few new T cells.

This TCR came from a man between 50 and 69 years old who received an inactivated influenza vaccine. V is TRBV18 and J is TRBJ1-1; no reliable D call. The sample consisted of PBMCs from blood, taken approximately 22 months after vaccination. CDR3 bases: TGTGCCAGCTCGTTCGACTGGGATGAAGCTTTCTTT. Translation gives CASSFDWDEAFF. Filled out from reference TRBV18 and TRBJ1-1, the complete variable domain reads NAGVMQNPRHLVRRRGQEARLRCSPMKGHSHVYWYRQLPEEGLKFMVYLQKENIIDESGMPKERFSAEFPKEGPSILRIQQVVRGDSAAYFCASSFDWDEAFFGQGTRLTVV.